This TCR beta chain was captured by sequencing in a study of shared clonotypes between healthy human individuals. Study-level results: Depth was large, yet rarefaction showed that sorted-subset sequencing was incomplete. Relative to their counterparts shared across all four donors, non-shared clonotypes exhibited diminished generation probabilities.

CD45RO-negative, CCR7-selected cells formed the naive CD8 fraction, which excluded terminally differentiated effector memory CD45RA+ cells. The V segment lost 5 bases and the J segment 8 bases; nucleotides outside the gene matches: 8. The germline V gene has CDR1 SGHRS and CDR2 YFSETQ. The CDR3 spans 15 residues. TCRdb keeps only in-frame clones here, not all; method: immunoSEQ multiplex PCR. The sample comprises about 680,000 clones, about 91% of which are singletons, and approximately 24% rests with the top ten. Worth noting for this clone: What it binds is not known.

The sample was naive CD8+ T cells sorted from blood. The chain has TRBV5-1 and TRBJ2-1, with 12 bases fitting TRBD2. The TCR comes from a man aged 25-45 years in good health. CDR3 sequence: CASSLSSGRADEQFF. CDR3 in DNA: TGCGCCAGCAGTTTGTCTAGCGGGAGGGCCGATGAGCAGTTCTTC.